The clone carrying this TCR beta chain was recorded a few times. cDNA reverse transcribed from extracted RNA served as the sequencing template. Assay: immunoSEQ multiplex PCR; the TCRdb copy retains only in-frame clones and omits some. Of 190,000 or so clones listed, roughly three fifths are singletons. This sample stems from a study of CD8+ T cells in alopecia areata. The CDR3 contains 14 residues. The germline gives CDR1 GTSNPN, CDR2 SVGIG (reference sequence). The V gene lost 2 bases and the J gene lost 4 bases, with 11 bases spanning the gap. Indicated treatment: oral pan-JAK inhibitor, 5-10 mg twice daily.

This chain links TRBV30 with TRBJ2-2, with D possibly being TRBD1 or TRBD2 (5 bases each). The sample was CD4+ T cells sorted from blood, taken at week 4, from a patient treated with tofacitinib. The TCR comes from a human donor with alopecia areata. The CDR3: CAWSTGTLTGELFF. CDR3 in DNA: TGTGCCTGGAGTACCGGGACCCTCACCGGGGAGCTGTTTTTT.